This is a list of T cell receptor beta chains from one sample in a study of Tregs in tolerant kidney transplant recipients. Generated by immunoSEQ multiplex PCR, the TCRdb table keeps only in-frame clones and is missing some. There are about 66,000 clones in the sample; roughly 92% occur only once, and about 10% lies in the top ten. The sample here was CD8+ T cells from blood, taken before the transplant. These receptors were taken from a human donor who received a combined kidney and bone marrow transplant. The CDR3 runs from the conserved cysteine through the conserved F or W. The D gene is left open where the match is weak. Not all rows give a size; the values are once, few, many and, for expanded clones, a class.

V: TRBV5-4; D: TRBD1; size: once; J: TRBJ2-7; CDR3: CASSWDRSDHEQYF; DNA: TGTGCCAGCAGCTGGGACAGGTCGGACCACGAGCAGTACTTC
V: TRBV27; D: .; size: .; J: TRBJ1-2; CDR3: CASSYQGANYGYTF; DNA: TGTGCCAGCAGTTACCAGGGTGCTAACTATGGCTACACCTTC
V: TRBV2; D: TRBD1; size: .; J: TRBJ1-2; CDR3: CASRPGQGMYYGYTF; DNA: TGTGCCAGCAGGCCGGGACAGGGGATGTATTATGGCTACACCTTC
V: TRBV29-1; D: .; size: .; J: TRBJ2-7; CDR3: CSVEVVQAMSSYEQYF; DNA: TGCAGCGTTGAAGTAGTACAGGCCATGAGCTCCTACGAGCAGTACTTC
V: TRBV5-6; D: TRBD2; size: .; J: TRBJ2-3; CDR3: CASSSSGTVGRDTQYF; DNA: TGTGCCAGCAGCTCCAGCGGGACGGTAGGGCGGGATACGCAGTATTTT
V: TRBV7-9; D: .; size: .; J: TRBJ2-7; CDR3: CASSLASSYEQYF; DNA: TGTGCCAGCAGCTTGGCCAGCTCCTACGAGCAGTACTTC
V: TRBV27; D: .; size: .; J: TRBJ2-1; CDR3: CASRHSGNEQFF; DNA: TGTGCCAGCCGTCATAGCGGTAATGAGCAGTTCTTC
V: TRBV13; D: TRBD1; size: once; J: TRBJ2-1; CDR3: CASSFESQTGDEQFF; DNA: TGTGCCAGCAGCTTCGAGTCCCAAACAGGGGATGAGCAGTTCTTC
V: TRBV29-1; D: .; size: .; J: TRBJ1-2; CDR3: CSVEVGGSEGYTF; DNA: TGCAGCGTTGAGGTGGGGGGGTCGGAAGGCTACACCTTC
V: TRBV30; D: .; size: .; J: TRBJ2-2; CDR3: CAWSVPGEDTGELFF; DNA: TGTGCCTGGAGTGTACCGGGAGAAGACACCGGGGAGCTGTTTTTT
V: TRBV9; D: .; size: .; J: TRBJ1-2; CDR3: CASSEDNNYGYTF; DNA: TGTGCCAGCAGCGAGGACAACAACTATGGCTACACCTTC
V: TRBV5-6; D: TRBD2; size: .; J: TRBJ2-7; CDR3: CASSLAGSGSIYEQYF; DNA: TGTGCCAGCAGCTTGGCTGGTAGCGGGAGTATCTACGAGCAGTACTTC
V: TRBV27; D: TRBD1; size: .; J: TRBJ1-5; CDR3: CASRFGTGPNQPQHF; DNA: TGTGCCAGCCGGTTTGGGACAGGACCCAATCAGCCCCAGCATTTT
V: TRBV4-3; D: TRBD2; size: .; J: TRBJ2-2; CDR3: CASSQDSGWTGELFF; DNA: TGCGCCAGCAGCCAAGATAGCGGGTGGACCGGGGAGCTGTTTTTT
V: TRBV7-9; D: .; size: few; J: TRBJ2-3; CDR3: CASSLLGLVATDTQYF; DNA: TGTGCCAGCAGCCTGTTGGGTCTAGTGGCCACAGATACGCAGTATTTT
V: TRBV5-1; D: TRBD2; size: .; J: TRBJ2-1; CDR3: CASSLPDPGLVANEQFF; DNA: TGCGCCAGCAGCTTGCCAGACCCGGGACTAGTGGCGAATGAGCAGTTCTTC
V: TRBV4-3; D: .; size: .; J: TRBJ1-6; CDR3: CASSERQTYNSPLHF; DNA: TGCGCCAGCAGCGAGCGACAGACGTATAATTCACCCCTCCACTTT
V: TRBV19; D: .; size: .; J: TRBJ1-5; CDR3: CASRLSQGSRNQPQHF; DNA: TGTGCCAGTAGACTGTCACAGGGCTCAAGAAATCAGCCCCAGCATTTT
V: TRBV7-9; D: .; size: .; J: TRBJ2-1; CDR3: CASSSGTYYNEQFF; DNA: TGTGCCAGCAGCTCAGGGACATACTACAATGAGCAGTTCTTC
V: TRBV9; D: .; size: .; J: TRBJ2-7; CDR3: CASSPVGLNSYEQYF; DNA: TGTGCCAGCAGCCCCGTAGGACTGAATTCCTACGAGCAGTACTTC
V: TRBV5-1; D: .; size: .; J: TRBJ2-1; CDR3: CASSPNKGGGPYNEQFF; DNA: TGCGCCAGCAGCCCAAACAAAGGGGGGGGCCCCTACAATGAGCAGTTCTTC
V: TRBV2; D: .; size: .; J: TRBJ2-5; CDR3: CASWWAEETQYF; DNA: TGTGCCAGCTGGTGGGCAGAAGAGACCCAGTACTTC
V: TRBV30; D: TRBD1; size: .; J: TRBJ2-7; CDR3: CAWSVGQGAYEQYF; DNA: TGTGCCTGGAGTGTGGGACAGGGTGCCTACGAGCAGTACTTC
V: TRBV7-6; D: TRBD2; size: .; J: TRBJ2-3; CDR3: CASSRLGSGRALSLPSTDTQYF; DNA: TGTGCCAGCAGCCGCTTAGGAAGCGGGAGGGCCCTTTCTCTCCCATCAACAGATACGCAGTATTTT
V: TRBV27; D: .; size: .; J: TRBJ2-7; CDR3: CASSSGWAYEQYF; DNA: TGTGCCAGCAGTTCGGGGTGGGCCTACGAGCAGTACTTC
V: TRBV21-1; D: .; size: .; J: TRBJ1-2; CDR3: CASRLIGGHGYTF; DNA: TGTGCCAGCAGGCTGATCGGGGGTCATGGCTACACCTTC
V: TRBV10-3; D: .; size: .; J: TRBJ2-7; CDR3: CAIGSVEQYF; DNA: TGTGCCATCGGCTCTGTCGAGCAGTACTTC
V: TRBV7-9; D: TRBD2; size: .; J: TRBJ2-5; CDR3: CASSLVPGLANF; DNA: TGTGCCAGCAGCTTAGTTCCGGGACTAGCGAACTTC
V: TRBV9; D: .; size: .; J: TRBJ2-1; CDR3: CASNGGYYNEQFF; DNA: TGTGCCAGCAATGGCGGGTACTACAATGAGCAGTTCTTC
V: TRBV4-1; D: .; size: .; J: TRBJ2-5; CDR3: CASSLEVRGETQYF; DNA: TGCGCCAGCAGCCTAGAGGTCCGGGGGGAGACCCAGTACTTC
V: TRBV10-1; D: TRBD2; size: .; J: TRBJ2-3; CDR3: CARSGLAGPRTDTQYF; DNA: TGCGCCAGATCTGGGCTAGCGGGGCCCCGCACAGATACGCAGTATTTT
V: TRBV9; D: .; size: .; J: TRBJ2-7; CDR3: CASSVGGDYIYEQYF; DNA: TGTGCCAGCAGCGTAGGTGGAGACTATATCTACGAGCAGTACTTC
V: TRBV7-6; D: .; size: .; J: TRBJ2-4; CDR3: CASSLGDNDIQYF; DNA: TGTGCCAGCAGCTTAGGAGACAATGACATTCAGTACTTC
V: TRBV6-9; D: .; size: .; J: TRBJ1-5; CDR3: CATPAEKNQPQHF; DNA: TGTGCCACACCAGCGGAGAAAAATCAGCCCCAGCATTTT
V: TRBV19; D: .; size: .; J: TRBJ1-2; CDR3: CASSISAGVREGYTF; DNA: TGTGCCAGTAGTATATCGGCAGGGGTTCGTGAAGGCTACACCTTC
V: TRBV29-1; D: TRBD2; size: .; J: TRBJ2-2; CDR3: CSVSGTSGGSGELFF; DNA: TGCAGCGTGTCCGGGACTAGCGGGGGTAGCGGGGAGCTGTTTTTT
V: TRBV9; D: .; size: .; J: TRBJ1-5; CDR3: CASSADRSNQPQHF; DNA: TGTGCCAGCAGCGCCGACAGATCAAATCAGCCCCAGCATTTT
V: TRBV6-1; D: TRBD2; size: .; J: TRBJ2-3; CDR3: CASGLAGAADTQYF; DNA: TGTGCCAGCGGATTAGCGGGAGCGGCGGATACGCAGTATTTT
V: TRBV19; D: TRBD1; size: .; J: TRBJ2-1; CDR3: CASSTGQVNYNEQFF; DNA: TGTGCCAGTAGTACGGGACAGGTTAACTACAATGAGCAGTTCTTC
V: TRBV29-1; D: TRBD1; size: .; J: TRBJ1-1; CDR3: CSVFKTGGRTFF; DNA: TGCAGCGTTTTCAAAACAGGGGGCCGGACTTTCTTT
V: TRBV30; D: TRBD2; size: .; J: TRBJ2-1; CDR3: CAWTGVDQPASGSRRGQVNEQFF; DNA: TGTGCCTGGACCGGAGTGGATCAGCCGGCTAGCGGGAGTCGGAGGGGGCAAGTCAATGAGCAGTTCTTC
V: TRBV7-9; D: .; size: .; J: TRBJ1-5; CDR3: CASSSTGPGSQPQHF; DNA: TGTGCCAGCAGCTCCACCGGGCCTGGGAGTCAGCCCCAGCATTTT
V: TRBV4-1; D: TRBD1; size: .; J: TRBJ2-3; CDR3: CASSQMGQGTDTQYF; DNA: TGCGCCAGCAGCCAAATGGGACAGGGCACAGATACGCAGTATTTT
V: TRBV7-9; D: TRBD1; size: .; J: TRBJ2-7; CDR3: CASSPNEGQAYEQYF; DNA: TGTGCCAGCAGTCCAAATGAGGGACAGGCCTACGAGCAGTACTTC
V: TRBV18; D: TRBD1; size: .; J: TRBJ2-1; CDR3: CASSITGTGYYNEQFF; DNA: TGTGCCAGCTCAATCACCGGGACAGGATACTACAATGAGCAGTTCTTC
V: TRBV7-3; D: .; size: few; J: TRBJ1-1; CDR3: CASSSGLMNTEAFF; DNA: TGTGCCAGCAGCTCCGGACTTATGAACACTGAAGCTTTCTTT
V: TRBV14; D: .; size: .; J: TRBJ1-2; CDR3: CASSQVGGGGYTF; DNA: TGTGCCAGCAGCCAAGTCGGCGGGGGTGGCTACACCTTC
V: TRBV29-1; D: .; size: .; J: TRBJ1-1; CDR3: CSDRRDRAFF; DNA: TGCAGCGATCGACGGGATCGGGCTTTCTTT
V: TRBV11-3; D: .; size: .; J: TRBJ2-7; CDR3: CASSLGGGLFAYEQYF; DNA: TGTGCCAGCAGCCTCGGGGGAGGCCTCTTCGCGTACGAGCAGTACTTC
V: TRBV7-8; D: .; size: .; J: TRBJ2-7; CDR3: CASSLAGSAYEQYF; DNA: TGTGCCAGCAGCTTGGCGGGATCAGCCTACGAGCAGTACTTC
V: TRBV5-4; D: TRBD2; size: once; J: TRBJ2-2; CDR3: CASSLGLAGLNTGELFF; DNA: TGTGCCAGCAGCCTGGGACTAGCGGGGCTGAACACCGGGGAGCTGTTTTTT
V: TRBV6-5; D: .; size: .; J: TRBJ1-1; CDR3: CASTPLSSPFEAFF; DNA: TGTGCCAGCACTCCCCTGAGTTCTCCTTTTGAAGCTTTCTTT
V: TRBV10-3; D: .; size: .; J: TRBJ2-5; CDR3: CAISESGSPGETQYF; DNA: TGTGCCATCAGTGAGTCGGGGTCCCCGGGGGAGACCCAGTACTTC
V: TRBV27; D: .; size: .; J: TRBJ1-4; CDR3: CASSPRQVVQEKLFF; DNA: TGTGCCAGCAGTCCCCGACAGGTCGTGCAGGAAAAACTGTTTTTT